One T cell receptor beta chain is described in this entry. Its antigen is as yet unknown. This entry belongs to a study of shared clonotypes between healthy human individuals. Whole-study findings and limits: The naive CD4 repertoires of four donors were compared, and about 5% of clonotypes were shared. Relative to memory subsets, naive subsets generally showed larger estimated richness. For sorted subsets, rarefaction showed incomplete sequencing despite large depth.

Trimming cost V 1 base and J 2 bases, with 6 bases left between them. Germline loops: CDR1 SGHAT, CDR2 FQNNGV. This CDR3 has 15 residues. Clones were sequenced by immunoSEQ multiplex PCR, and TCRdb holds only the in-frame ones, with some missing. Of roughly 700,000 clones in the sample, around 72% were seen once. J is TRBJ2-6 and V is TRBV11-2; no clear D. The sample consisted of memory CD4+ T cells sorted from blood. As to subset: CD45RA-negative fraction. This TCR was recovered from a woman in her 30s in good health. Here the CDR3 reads CASSLGPPGANVLTF. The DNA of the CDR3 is TGTGCCAGCAGCTTAGGACCCCCTGGGGCCAACGTCCTGACTTTC.